The rows below give T cell receptor beta chains drawn from one sample of a study of CD8+ T cells in alopecia areata. This table comes from immunoSEQ multiplex PCR, and its TCRdb copy is limited to in-frame clones, with some not included. Counted here are 150,000 to 200,000 clones, 59% occurring once; the ten biggest clones make up over 12%. Sequencing used CD4+ T cells sorted from blood, obtained at week 0. The receptors were gathered from a human donor with alopecia areata. Each CDR3 is given without its conserved first and last residue.

v_call | cdr3_aa
TRBV6-9 | ASSCRAYEQY
TRBV19 | ASSRWTGESYEQY
TRBV29-1 | SAQQGADEKLF
TRBV6-5 | ASIRGPHTQY
TRBV19 | ASSIDGGRLF
TRBV15 | ATKVLGENRNEQF
TRBV7-9 | ASSLARNQPQH
TRBV7-7 | ASSLAGGLYNEQF
TRBV15 | ATSLPDRPYEQY
TRBV18 | ASSPGSQETQY
TRBV2 | ASSNDRGEQY
TRBV2 | ASSEGAVKLF
TRBV29-1 | SVDIRTGELF
TRBV4-1 | ASSPPLVQPQH
TRBV29-1 | SATESWGTYNEQF
TRBV5-1 | ASSLVSDTQY
TRBV29-1 | SVEDARRQETQY
TRBV28 | ASERGTEAF
TRBV5-1 | ASSRQSRETQY
TRBV18 | ASSPSTGDNSPLH
TRBV30 | AWNRQARSGANVLT
TRBV30 | AWSLTLSSSSEQY
TRBV7-2 | ASSLAADNYGYT